This T cell receptor (beta chain) was recovered during a study of blood T cell repertoires in COVID-19. Study details: Samples came from the United States, Italy and Spain, spanning acute and convalescent COVID-19. T cells, B-cell-depleted T cells, or PBMCs provided the cDNA or gDNA that served as material.

This CDR3 spans 17 amino acids. Germline V gives CDR1 MNHEY, CDR2 SMNVEV (reference sequence). Unmatched junction bases numbered 13, after V lost 2 bases and J lost 8 bases. How the authors handled the data: Reference gene primer amplification in the assay estimated nucleated cell counts. The method was immunoSEQ multiplex PCR; TCRdb's version includes in-frame clones alone and lacks a portion of them. V, J and clone size derive from that table, while D and trimming were established from the DNA sequence. This sample yields 250,000 to 300,000 clones, of which 70% to 90% are seen a single time; 8% to 13% belongs to the top ten.

This receptor was obtained from an older woman with acute or convalescent COVID-19. This chain links TRBV27 with TRBJ1-3, with TRBD1 identical over 9 bases. What was sequenced was peripheral blood. The CDR3 region has the DNA TGTGCCAGCAGTTTAAGTCCCCCAACAGGGGGCTGGGACACCATATATTTT. Encoded protein: CASSLSPPTGGWDTIYF.